The present T cell receptor beta chain was sequenced within a study of radiation and T cells in renal cell carcinoma. Germline CDR1 SGHTA, CDR2 FQGNSA. Between the trimmed V and J ends, which lost 5 bases and 3 bases, there was a span of 11 bases. The CDR3 spans 13 residues. Sequencing used immunoSEQ multiplex PCR; TCRdb keeps in-frame clones, though not all of them. This table has 90,000 to 100,000 clones, about 79% appearing once. Time point in this sample: blood 4 weeks post-SBRT, at nephrectomy. Indicated treatment: 15 Gy SBRT to primary tumor, nephrectomy 4 weeks later. Nephrectomy followed 15 Gy stereotactic body radiation by 4 weeks. Clear cell pathology was present in this patient's renal cell carcinoma.

The chain has TRBV7-2 and TRBJ2-7, with D maybe TRBD2 (5 bases). The clonotype originates from a man in his 60s with renal cell carcinoma. The source material was blood, sampled from a patient whose treatment included radiotherapy and nephrectomy. CDR3 DNA sequence: TGTGCCAGCAGCCGGACGGGGAGCTACGAGCAGTACTTC. This encodes CASSRTGSYEQYF.